The 25 T cell receptor beta chains presented below share a single source sample, sequenced in a study of technical replicates of blood from several donors. Some clones are missing from TCRdb's copy, which holds only in-frame ones; the method was immunoSEQ multiplex PCR. The repertoire holds 95,000 or so clones, with roughly 95% as singletons. Material: T cells isolated from PBMCs. The receptors shown here come from a human donor in good health.

This clone was counted once. The chain employs TRBV6-6 and TRBJ1-3; 9 nucleotides align to TRBD1. V shed 7 bases and J 5 bases; nucleotides not matched to a gene: 9. The CDR3 loop spans 15 amino acids. Germline V gene lookup returns CDR1 MNHNY and CDR2 SVGAGI (reference sequence). Here the CDR3 DNA reads TGTGCCAGCACCGAGGACAGGGGCCCTAGAAACACCATATATTTT. It encodes CASTEDRGPRNTIYF.

The chain couples TRBV7-3 to TRBJ2-3; 12 positions match TRBD2. CDR1 SGHTA and CDR2 FQGTGA come from the germline V gene. The J segment lost 3 bases and the V segment lost 5 bases, leaving 12 bases of the junction unmatched. The length of the CDR3 is 18 residues. The CDR3 DNA follows: TGTGCCAGCAGCCCCTTCCGGACTAGCGGGACGGCAACAGATACGCAGTATTTT. Residues: CASSPFRTSGTATDTQYF.

The chain uses TRBV10-3 and TRBJ1-4; TRBD1 is a possible D gene (6 bases). This CDR3 is 10 amino acids long. Germline V CDR1 and CDR2: ENHRY, SYGVKD. The CDR3 here is CATGNEKLFF. The CDR3, as DNA: TGTGCAACAGGGAATGAAAAACTGTTTTTT.

V and J are TRBV7-9 and TRBJ2-2, with D unclear. Germline V CDR1 and CDR2: SEHNR, FQNEAQ (reference sequence). V was trimmed by 4 bases and J by 6 bases, leaving 9 bases between them. This CDR3 is built from 13 residues. The CDR3 reads CASSSELAGELFF. Here the CDR3 DNA reads TGTGCCAGCAGCTCCGAGTTGGCCGGGGAGCTGTTTTTT.

The chain is built from TRBV19 and TRBJ1-1; 9 nucleotides agree with TRBD1. Per germline, CDR1 LNHDA and CDR2 SQIVND (reference sequence). This CDR3 comprises 16 residues. J was trimmed by 0 bases and V by 7 bases; bases with no gene match: 9. CDR3 nucleotides: TGTGCCAGTAAAAGGACAGGGGCGCGGGTGAACACTGAAGCTTTCTTT. Translated, it gives CASKRTGARVNTEAFF.

The chain recombines TRBV6-5 with TRBJ1-2; 12 bases align to TRBD1. V dropped 9 bases and J dropped 7; count of bases not matched to a gene: 6. Germline V gene sequence: CDR1 MNHEY, CDR2 SVGAGI. This CDR3 is 13 amino acids long. The CDR3, as DNA: TGTGCCAGTACCGGGACAGGGGGCTTTGGCTACACCTTC. This codes for CASTGTGGFGYTF.

The rearrangement links TRBV2 to TRBJ2-3; TRBD2 matches 13 bases. This CDR3 region has 15 residues. Germline V gives CDR1 SNHLY, CDR2 FYNNEI. V shed 6 bases, J shed 2 bases, and the junction held 2 bases outside the gene matches. The CDR3 spells CASRGLAGNTDTQYF. For the CDR3, the DNA is TGTGCCAGCAGGGGACTAGCGGGAAACACAGATACGCAGTATTTT.

The V gene is TRBV7-2, the J gene TRBJ2-7, with 8 bases that match TRBD2. Germline assignment: CDR1 SGHTA and CDR2 FQGNSA. The CDR3 runs 14 residues. The V gene end was trimmed by 2 bases and the J gene end by 0 bases; junction bases not matched to a gene: 0. CDR3 nucleotides: TGTGCCAGCAGCTTACTAGCGGGCTCCTACGAGCAGTACTTC. Protein: CASSLLAGSYEQYF.

This clone has more than one count but fewer than ten. The CDR3 region has the DNA TGTGCCAGCAGTTATGACTCCGGGGAGCTGTTTTTT. It specifies CASSYDSGELFF. The V call is TRBV6-5, the J call TRBJ2-2; D is ambiguous. Deletions cut 3 bases from V and 6 bases from J, with 5 bases between. The CDR3 is made up of 12 amino acids. Germline V CDR1 and CDR2: MNHEY, SVGAGI.

CDR3 coding DNA: TGTGCCAGCAGTCGTGGGGACACAGAAAACAATGAGCAGTTCTTC. Protein sequence: CASSRGDTENNEQFF. V usage is TRBV2 and J usage is TRBJ2-1, with D perhaps TRBD1 (6 bases). The V gene's germline CDR1 is SNHLY and CDR2 FYNNEI. The V and J ends lost 5 bases and 5 bases respectively, with 16 bases between them. The CDR3 loop spans 15 amino acids.

The J gene is TRBJ1-2, the V gene TRBV2, with 7 bases aligning to TRBD1. V lost 4 bases, J lost 4 bases, and 6 bases stayed unmatched. Germline V lookup: CDR1 SNHLY, CDR2 FYNNEI. CDR3 size: 14 residues. As DNA, the CDR3 is TGTGCCAGCAGTGTAAAGGGACAGACCTATGGCTACACCTTC. Protein: CASSVKGQTYGYTF.

J is TRBJ1-2 and V is TRBV11-2; no reliable D call. The CDR3 loop spans 14 amino acids. In germline, CDR1 is SGHAT, CDR2 FQNNGV. V was pared by 0 bases and J by 4 bases, with 9 bases between. The CDR3 loop reads CASSLDLTVYGYTF. The CDR3 region has the DNA TGTGCCAGCAGCTTAGATCTTACAGTCTATGGCTACACCTTC.

The chain combines TRBV19 with TRBJ1-5; 9 bases line up with TRBD1. V lost 8 bases and J lost 1; bases outside the gene matches: 12. Per germline, CDR1 LNHDA and CDR2 SQIVND (reference sequence). The CDR3 spans 17 residues. The CDR3 loop reads CASSPGQGNRSNQPQHF. The CDR3 DNA is TGTGCCAGTTCCCCGGGACAGGGTAACCGGAGCAATCAGCCCCAGCATTTT.

This clone has only one observation. The chain uses TRBV7-9 and TRBJ2-7; 7 bases fit TRBD2. The V gene end was trimmed by 4 bases and the J gene end by 3 bases; junction bases not matched to a gene: 9. The V gene's germline CDR1 is SEHNR and CDR2 FQNEAQ (reference sequence). The CDR3 loop spans 15 amino acids. CDR3 sequence: CASSSKAGPNYEQYF. The CDR3 DNA sequence: TGTGCCAGCAGCTCAAAAGCGGGACCAAACTACGAGCAGTACTTC.

The genes are TRBV9 and TRBJ1-1; D is possibly TRBD1 (5 bases). This CDR3 is built from 15 residues. Germline V gene data show CDR1 as SGDLS and CDR2 as YYNGEE. Deletions cut 4 bases from V and 5 bases from J, with 18 bases between. The DNA for the CDR3 is TGTGCCAGCAGCACAGAGGTGGGGCTTGGAACTGAAGCTTTCTTT. This codes for CASSTEVGLGTEAFF.

The chain carries TRBV2 and TRBJ2-2, with 9 positions matching TRBD1. After removal of 11 bases from V and 4 bases from J, the junction contained 5 bases not matched to a gene. CDR1 SNHLY and CDR2 FYNNEI come from the germline V gene. The length of the CDR3 is 13 residues. CDR3 amino acids: CAGGQGSTGELFF. CDR3 DNA sequence: TGTGCCGGGGGACAGGGAAGCACCGGGGAGCTGTTTTTT.

The rearrangement links TRBV27 to TRBJ1-5, with a weak D call TRBD1 (6 bases). Germline assignment: CDR1 MNHEY and CDR2 SMNVEV (reference sequence). Trimming pared 2 bases from V and 5 bases from J, leaving 7 bases between. CDR3 length equals 13 residues. CDR3 loop: CASSLGGDQPQHF. In DNA form, the CDR3 reads TGTGCCAGCAGTTTAGGGGGCGATCAGCCCCAGCATTTT.

The J gene is TRBJ1-1, the V gene TRBV25-1; TRBD1 matches at 8 bases. CDR3 size: 15 residues. Germline V gives CDR1 MGHDK, CDR2 SYGVNS. J gave up 10 bases and V 1 base, and 11 bases lay outside the gene matches. The CDR3 sequence: CASSESVGNRGRAFF. CDR3 sequence (DNA): TGTGCCAGCAGTGAATCAGTGGGAAACAGGGGGAGAGCTTTCTTT.

This clone was found a few times. The V call is TRBV6-5, the J call TRBJ2-3; 7 positions match TRBD2. Unmatched junction bases numbered 7, after V lost 7 bases and J lost 3 bases. The CDR3 totals 14 residues. The germline V gene encodes CDR1 MNHEY and CDR2 SVGAGI. CDR3 residues: CASTGLGYTDTQYF. CDR3 DNA sequence: TGTGCCAGCACCGGACTAGGCTATACAGATACGCAGTATTTT.

The J gene is TRBJ2-1, the V gene TRBV5-1; D is undetermined. CDR3 size: 13 residues. Germline V gene data show CDR1 as SGHRS and CDR2 as YFSETQ. Trimming removed 0 bases at V and 8 bases at J, with 9 bases between. Here the CDR3 reads CASSLEEYHEQFF. Here the CDR3 DNA reads TGCGCCAGCAGCTTGGAGGAGTACCATGAGCAGTTCTTC.

The rearrangement uses TRBV5-6 and TRBJ1-4; D remains unclear. This CDR3 has 14 amino acids. V lost 5 bases, J lost 3 bases, and 11 bases lay in between. CDR1 and CDR2 (germline): SGHDT, YYEEEE. The CDR3 region has the DNA TGTGCCAGCAGTCTCGTGGCTCCTAATGAAAAACTGTTTTTT. It codes for CASSLVAPNEKLFF.

This clone was recorded only once. The CDR3 reads CASSLGQGDGYGYTF. In DNA, the CDR3 is TGTGCCAGCAGCTTGGGACAGGGGGACGGCTATGGCTACACCTTC. This chain connects TRBV5-4 to TRBJ1-2, with 9 bases matching TRBD1. The J segment lost 4 bases and the V segment lost 0 bases, leaving 4 bases of the junction unmatched. The CDR3 has 15 residues. Germline CDR1 SGHNT, CDR2 YYREEE (reference sequence).

The chain recombines TRBV6-1 with TRBJ2-7, with TRBD2 matching 9 bases. The trim removed 5 bases at V and 5 bases at J, leaving 10 bases unmatched. The CDR3 length is 15 residues. The germline gives CDR1 MNHNS, CDR2 SASEGT. The CDR3 DNA reads TGTGCCAGCAGTCTCTCTCTAGCGGGACACGACGAGCAGTACTTC. It specifies CASSLSLAGHDEQYF.

The chain carries TRBV19 and TRBJ2-1, with 8 bases matching TRBD2. Germline assignment: CDR1 LNHDA and CDR2 SQIVND (reference sequence). The J segment lost 0 bases and the V segment lost 0 bases, leaving 4 bases of the junction unmatched. The CDR3 runs to 17 residues. The CDR3 loop reads CASSIEFGTSSYNEQFF. DNA for the CDR3: TGTGCCAGTAGTATAGAGTTCGGGACTAGCTCCTACAATGAGCAGTTCTTC.

The rearrangement joins TRBV6-1 to TRBJ2-1; 7 bases line up with TRBD1. This CDR3 is 18 amino acids long. V was pared by 2 bases and J by 3 bases, with 13 bases of the junction left unmatched. Per the germline V gene, CDR1 is MNHNS and CDR2 is SASEGT. CDR3 DNA sequence: TGTGCCAGCAGTGAATTAGAGGTAGGGGGCACCTTCTACAATGAGCAGTTCTTC. This encodes CASSELEVGGTFYNEQFF.